This entry describes one T cell receptor (beta chain). The antigen is not known. Time point in this sample: persistent/refractory GD, antithyroid drugs over 5 years with positive TRAb. Extracted PBMC RNA gave rise to the TCR library. Peripheral blood, around 9 milliliters of it, was drawn into EDTA tubes. Germline V CDR1 and CDR2: MDHEN, SYDVKM. The CDR3 consists of 17 residues. Trimming removed 2 bases from V and 0 bases from J; junction bases left unmatched: 5. iRepertoire HTBI primers and Arm-PCR of CDR3 regions built TCR beta libraries. TCRdb called the multiplex PCR reads again in MiXCR, with one record for every CDR3 protein. The table shows under 450,000 distinct CDR3 sequences, with about 23% occurring only once. The data were taken from a study of regulatory T cells in long-lasting Graves disease. As for the study in general: Disease was considered persistent Graves' disease after over 5 years of antithyroid drugs (with positive TSH receptor antibodies).

Study-wide points: When disease was persistent, TRBV28, TRBJ1-2 and TRBJ2-5 were the favored segments. Persistent Graves' patients showed less TCR diversity than newly diagnosed ones.

This clonotype was obtained from a woman in her thirties or forties with Graves disease. The starting material was peripheral blood mononuclear cells (PBMCs), obtained when the disease was refractory, from a patient treated with antithyroid drugs. The V and J genes are TRBV28 and TRBJ2-3, with TRBD2 matching over 10 bases. The CDR3 nucleotides are TGTGCCAGCAGTTTACTCGGACTAGCGGAAAGCACAGATACGCAGTATTTT. Translated: CASSLLGLAESTDTQYF.